A single sample gave rise to the 23 T cell receptor beta chains below, sequenced in a study of cytomegalovirus exposure and HLA in healthy donors. PCR employed 60 Vbeta and 13 Jbeta primers. The protocol was immunoSEQ multiplex PCR, while the TCRdb copy is restricted to in-frame clones and leaves out a portion. The sample contains fewer than 60,000 clones, roughly 53% of which appear only once. Sequences were obtained from PBMCs. All receptors come from a human donor in good health.

A word on this clone: A read error may account for a junction end that differs from germline. The gene calls are TRBV4-3 and TRBJ1-2; perhaps TRBD1 as D (5 bases). CDR3 length: 19 amino acids. From germline, CDR1 is LGHNA and CDR2 YSLEER. In DNA, the CDR3 is TGCGCCAGCAGCCAAGATCTTCGCCCCCTGAGTCAGGGTACAGATGGCTACCCCTTC. It codes for CASSQDLRPLSQGTDGYPF.

This chain uses TRBV27 with TRBJ2-3; D is unresolved. V was pared by 7 bases and J by 2 bases, with 25 bases between. From germline, CDR1 is MNHEY and CDR2 SMNVEV (reference sequence). There are 18 residues in the CDR3. The CDR3 bases are TGTGCCAGCACCGCGTTAGGCAGGAAACCTACTCCCACAGATACGCAGTATTTT. Translation gives CASTALGRKPTPTDTQYF.

The chain has TRBV7-9 and TRBJ1-4; 10 bases agree with TRBD1. V was clipped by 5 bases and J by 5 bases; unmatched bases: 17. There are 19 residues in the CDR3. Germline lookup yields CDR1 SEHNR and CDR2 FQNEAQ (reference sequence). CDR3 loop: CASSTPGQGRGKINEKLFF. The CDR3 DNA sequence: TGTGCCAGCAGCACCCCGGGACAGGGGCGAGGGAAAATAAATGAAAAACTGTTTTTT.

This chain links TRBV9 with TRBJ1-5; no firm D call. The V end lost 4 bases, the J end lost 7 bases, and 18 bases lay between the germline ends. There are 15 residues in the CDR3. Germline V gives CDR1 SGDLS, CDR2 YYNGEE. The DNA of the CDR3 is TGTGCCAGCAGCCCGGGAAGAGGGAGAGGACAGCCCCAGCATTTT. Translated, it gives CASSPGRGRGQPQHF.

The chain carries TRBV7-2 and TRBJ1-3, with unresolved D. The CDR3 runs to 13 residues. The ends were cut back, 5 bases at V and 3 bases at J, with 8 bases in the middle. Germline V gene lookup returns CDR1 SGHTA and CDR2 FQGNSA. The CDR3: CASSPGGGNTIYF. CDR3 nucleotide sequence: TGTGCCAGCAGCCCGGGTGGTGGAAACACCATATATTTT. Full variable domain (remainder filled in from reference TRBV7-2 and TRBJ1-3): GAGVSQSPSNKVTEKGKDVELRCDPISGHTALYWYRQSLGQGLEFLIYFQGNSAPDKSGLPSDRFSAERTGGSVSTLTIQRTQQEDSAVYLCASSPGGGNTIYFGEGSWLTVV.

The chain carries TRBV27 and TRBJ1-4; possibly TRBD1 for D (5 bases). Trimming took 6 bases from V and 8 from J, leaving 28 bases between them. CDR3 length equals 18 residues. CDR1 and CDR2 from the germline V gene are MNHEY and SMNVEV (reference sequence). The CDR3 reads CASSRGWGRKGSGEKLFF. For the CDR3, the DNA is TGTGCCAGCAGCCGGGGGTGGGGCCGGAAAGGGAGTGGGGAAAAACTGTTTTTT.

The rearrangement joins TRBV10-3 to TRBJ2-1; 12 bases are a match to TRBD2. CDR1 and CDR2 (germline): ENHRY, SYGVKD. J gave up 9 bases and V 8 bases, and 8 bases lay outside the gene matches. This CDR3 region has 14 residues. The CDR3 nucleotides are TGTGCCATCTCCGGGACTAGCGGGCTGCTTGAGCAGTTCTTC. Translated, it gives CAISGTSGLLEQFF.

The CDR3, as DNA: TGTGCCAGCTCACCCCCCGGGGGAGAAGGTACGGAACTGTTTTTT. This gives the protein CASSPPGGEGTELFF. This chain links TRBV18 with TRBJ1-4; weak D call: TRBD1 (5 bases). The CDR3 length is 15 residues. CDR1 KGHSH and CDR2 LQKENI come from the germline V gene. The V end was cut by 3 bases, the J end by 12 bases, with 20 bases between.

This clone was picked up one time. The V call is TRBV2, the J call TRBJ1-6, with TRBD1 matching over 9 bases. Germline V gene lookup returns CDR1 SNHLY and CDR2 FYNNEI. The CDR3 consists of 14 residues. With 5 bases clipped from V and 10 bases from J, the junction kept 6 bases outside the gene matches. Written as DNA, the CDR3 is TGTGCCAGCAGTTCACAGGGGGCCCAATCACCCCTCCACTTT. Protein sequence: CASSSQGAQSPLHF.

This clone has more than one count but fewer than ten. This chain uses TRBV9 with TRBJ2-2, with D unresolved. V was pared by 0 bases and J by 0 bases, with 9 bases between. CDR3 length equals 16 residues. Germline V gives CDR1 SGDLS, CDR2 YYNGEE. CDR3 in DNA: TGTGCCAGCAGCGTAGCTCTGGCTGCGAACACCGGGGAGCTGTTTTTT. Protein sequence: CASSVALAANTGELFF. The entire variable domain, with the rest obtained from reference TRBV9 and TRBJ2-2, is as follows: DSGVTQTPKHLITATGQRVTLRCSPRSGDLSVYWYQQSLDQGLQFLIQYYNGEERAKGNILERFSAQQFPDLHSELNLSSLELGDSALYFCASSVALAANTGELFFGEGSRLTVL.

The V gene is TRBV28, the J gene TRBJ2-2; D is perhaps TRBD1 (6 bases). From germline, CDR1 is MDHEN and CDR2 SYDVKM. This CDR3 is built from 15 residues. V lost 6 bases and J 6 bases, leaving 17 bases between the germline ends. The CDR3 DNA sequence: TGTGCCAGCAGGCCCTCCCTAACAGGGTCCGGGGAGCTGTTTTTT. Protein: CASRPSLTGSGELFF.

The V and J genes are TRBV7-9 and TRBJ1-1, with a weak D call TRBD1 (6 bases). This CDR3 is built from 13 residues. The V and J ends lost 5 bases and 1 base respectively, with 8 bases between them. The germline V gene has CDR1 SEHNR and CDR2 FQNEAQ (reference sequence). The CDR3 bases are TGTGCCAGCAGCCAACAGGGGAACACTGAAGCTTTCTTT. Translated: CASSQQGNTEAFF.

The chain recombines TRBV10-2 with TRBJ2-1; 7 bases line up with TRBD1. The ends lost 6 bases at V and 2 bases at J; junction bases unmatched: 4. Germline-derived CDR1 and CDR2 are WSHSY and SAAADI. This CDR3 comprises 14 residues. CDR3 sequence reads: CASRGQTTYNEQFF. In nucleotides, the CDR3 is TGCGCCAGCAGGGGACAGACAACCTACAATGAGCAGTTCTTC.

The CDR3 sequence is CSGGTSGFTGELFF. The CDR3 nucleotides read TGCAGCGGGGGGACTAGCGGCTTCACCGGGGAGCTGTTTTTT. This chain joins TRBV29-1 and TRBJ2-2; TRBD2 matches 11 bases. There are 14 residues in the CDR3. Germline loops: CDR1 SQVTM, CDR2 ANQGSEA. V lost 7 bases and J lost 4; bases outside the gene matches: 5.

This clone was seen more than once but under ten times. V and J are TRBV11-2 and TRBJ1-2; 10 nucleotides line up with TRBD1. The CDR3 is 15 amino acids. J was trimmed by 4 bases and V by 5 bases; bases with no gene match: 7. Germline loops: CDR1 SGHAT, CDR2 FQNNGV. CDR3 in DNA: TGTGCCAGCAGCCCCCTGACAGGGGGCTCCTATGGCTACACCTTC. Amino acid sequence: CASSPLTGGSYGYTF.

The chain couples TRBV6-6 to TRBJ1-5, with TRBD1 matching 9 bases. CDR1 and CDR2 (germline): MNHNY, SVGAGI (reference sequence). V lost 7 bases, J lost 4 bases, and 5 bases stayed unmatched. The CDR3 is made up of 14 amino acids. CDR3 sequence (DNA): TGTGCCAGCACCCGGACAGGGGTTAATCAGCCCCAGCATTTT. Amino acid sequence: CASTRTGVNQPQHF.

The chain recombines TRBV30 with TRBJ1-1; 8 bases are shared with TRBD1. This CDR3 contains 14 residues. The germline CDR1 and CDR2 sequences are GTSNPN and SVGIG (reference sequence). With V trimmed by 3 bases and J by 5 bases, 8 bases remained unmatched. The CDR3 region has the DNA TGTGCCTGGAGGAGCAGGGACAGGAGAACTGAAGCTTTCTTT. Residues: CAWRSRDRRTEAFF.

V gene TRBV2 combines with J gene TRBJ1-5; D is unclear. The CDR3 length is 16 residues. V gave up 6 bases and J gave up 0 bases, with 15 bases separating them. Germline CDR1 and CDR2: SNHLY and FYNNEI. The CDR3: CASSDRGMNSNQPQHF. CDR3 DNA sequence: TGTGCCAGCAGCGACCGGGGAATGAATAGCAATCAGCCCCAGCATTTT.

This clone appeared once. This chain joins TRBV30 and TRBJ1-2; D gene ambiguous. The length of the CDR3 is 10 residues. Per germline, CDR1 GTSNPN and CDR2 SVGIG (reference sequence). The germline V and J ends were trimmed by 5 bases and 8 bases, with 9 bases remaining between them. CDR3 loop: CAWGLMGYTF. For the CDR3, the DNA is TGTGCCTGGGGACTAATGGGCTACACCTTC.

This clone appeared a single time. The genes are TRBV14 and TRBJ1-6; D remains unclear. CDR3 size: 15 residues. V lost 2 bases, J lost 4 bases, and 9 bases lay in between. CDR1 is SGHDN, CDR2 FVKESK, per germline. CDR3 loop: CASSQMREYNSPLHF. The DNA of the CDR3 is TGTGCCAGCAGCCAAATGCGGGAGTATAATTCACCCCTCCACTTT.

This clone was seen more than once but under ten times. The rearrangement links TRBV5-1 to TRBJ2-5; TRBD2 matches at 9 bases. The J call may not be correct, given that the DNA end is closer to TRBJ2-7. The CDR3 runs to 17 residues. Germline V gene lookup returns CDR1 SGHRS and CDR2 YFSETQ. The CDR3 loop is CASSLPGTSGFTYEQYF. CDR3 sequence (DNA): TGCGCCAGCAGCCTACCTGGCACTAGCGGGTTCACCTACGAGCAGTACTTC.

The CDR3 bases are TGCGCCAGCAGGGGACAGGGTTCCGTGAGGGAGCTGTTTTTT. It specifies CASRGQGSVRELFF. J is TRBJ2-2 and V is TRBV10-2; 9 positions agree with TRBD1. Germline CDR1 is WSHSY and CDR2 is SAAADI. CDR3 size: 14 residues. The ends lost 6 bases at V and 9 bases at J; junction bases unmatched: 8.

CDR3 sequence: CASSPMPRGVSPLHF. CDR3 in DNA: TGTGCCAGCAGCCCTATGCCCCGGGGGGTTTCACCCCTCCACTTT. The V call is TRBV9, the J call TRBJ1-6; D may be TRBD1 (5 bases). CDR1 SGDLS and CDR2 YYNGEE come from the germline V gene. CDR3 length: 15 residues. V was pared by 4 bases and J by 9 bases, with 17 bases between.